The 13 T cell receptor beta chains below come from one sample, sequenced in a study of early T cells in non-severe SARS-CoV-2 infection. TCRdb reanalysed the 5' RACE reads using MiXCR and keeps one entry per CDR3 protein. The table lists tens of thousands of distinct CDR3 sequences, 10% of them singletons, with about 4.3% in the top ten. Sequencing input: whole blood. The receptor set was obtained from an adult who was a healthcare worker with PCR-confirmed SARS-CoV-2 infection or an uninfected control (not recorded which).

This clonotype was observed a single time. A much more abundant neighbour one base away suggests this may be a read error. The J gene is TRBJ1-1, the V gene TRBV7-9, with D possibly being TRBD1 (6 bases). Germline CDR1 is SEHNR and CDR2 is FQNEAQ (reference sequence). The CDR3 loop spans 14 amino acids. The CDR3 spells CASSLGQGNSEAFF. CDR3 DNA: TGTGCCAGCAGCTTAGGTCAGGGGAACTCTGAAGCTTTCTTT.

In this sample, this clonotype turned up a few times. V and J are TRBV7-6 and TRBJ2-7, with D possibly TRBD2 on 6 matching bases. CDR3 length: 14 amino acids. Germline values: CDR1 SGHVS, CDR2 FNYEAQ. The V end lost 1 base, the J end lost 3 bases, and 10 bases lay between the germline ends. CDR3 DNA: TGTGCCAGCAGCTTAGGCGCGGGGAGCTACGAGCAGTACTTC. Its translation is CASSLGAGSYEQYF. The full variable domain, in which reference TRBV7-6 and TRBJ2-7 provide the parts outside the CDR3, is GAGVSQSPRYKVTKRGQDVALRCDPISGHVSLYWYRQALGQGPEFLTYFNYEAQQDKSGLPNDRFSAERPEGSISTLTIQRTEQRDSAMYRCASSLGAGSYEQYFGPGTRLTVT.

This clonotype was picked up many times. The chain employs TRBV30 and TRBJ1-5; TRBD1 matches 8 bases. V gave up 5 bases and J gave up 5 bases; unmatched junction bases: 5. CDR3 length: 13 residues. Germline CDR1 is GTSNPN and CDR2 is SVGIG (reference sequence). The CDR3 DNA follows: TGTGCCTGGTCAGGGGGCAGGGATCAGCCCCAGCATTTT. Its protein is CAWSGGRDQPQHF. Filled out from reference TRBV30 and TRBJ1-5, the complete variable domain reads SQTIHQWPATLVQPVGSPLSLECTVEGTSNPNLYWYRQAAGRGLQLLFYSVGIGQISSEVPQNLSASRPQDRQFILSSKKLLLSDSGFYLCAWSGGRDQPQHFGDGTRLSIL.

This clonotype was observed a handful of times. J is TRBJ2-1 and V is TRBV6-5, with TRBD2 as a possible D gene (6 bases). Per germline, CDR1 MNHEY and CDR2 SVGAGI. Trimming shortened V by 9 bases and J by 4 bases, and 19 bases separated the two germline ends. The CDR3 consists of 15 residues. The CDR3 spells CASHLDAGTYNEQFF. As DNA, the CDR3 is TGTGCCAGTCACCTAGATGCGGGAACATACAATGAGCAGTTCTTC.

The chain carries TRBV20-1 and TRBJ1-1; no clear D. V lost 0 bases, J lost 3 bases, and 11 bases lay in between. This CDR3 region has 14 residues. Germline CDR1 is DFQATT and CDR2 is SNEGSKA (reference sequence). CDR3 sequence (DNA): TGCAGTGCTAGAGATGGGATCCCCCACACTGAAGCTTTCTTT. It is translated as CSARDGIPHTEAFF.

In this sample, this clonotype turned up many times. In DNA form, the CDR3 reads TGTGCCAGCAGTTTTTCGGACGTCCTAACCTACGAGCAGTACTTC. As protein: CASSFSDVLTYEQYF. The chain links TRBV6-2 or TRBV6-3 to TRBJ2-7; D remains ambiguous. Trimming removed 4 bases at V and 2 bases at J, with 15 bases between. Germline V gene data show CDR1 as MNHEY and CDR2 as SVGEGT. CDR3 length: 15 residues.

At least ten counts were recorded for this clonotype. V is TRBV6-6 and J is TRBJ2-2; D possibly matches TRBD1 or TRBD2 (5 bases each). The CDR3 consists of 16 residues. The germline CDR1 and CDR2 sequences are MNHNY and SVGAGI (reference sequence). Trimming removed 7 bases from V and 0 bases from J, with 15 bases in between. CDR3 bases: TGTGCCAGCAAACCCCCGTGGGGGACGAACACCGGGGAGCTGTTTTTT. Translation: CASKPPWGTNTGELFF.

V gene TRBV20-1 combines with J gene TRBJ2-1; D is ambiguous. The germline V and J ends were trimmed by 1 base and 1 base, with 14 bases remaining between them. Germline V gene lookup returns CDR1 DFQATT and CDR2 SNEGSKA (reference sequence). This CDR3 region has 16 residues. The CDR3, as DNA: TGCAGTGCTAGAGGGATCGGTGTTGCGTCCTACAATGAGCAGTTCTTC. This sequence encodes CSARGIGVASYNEQFF.

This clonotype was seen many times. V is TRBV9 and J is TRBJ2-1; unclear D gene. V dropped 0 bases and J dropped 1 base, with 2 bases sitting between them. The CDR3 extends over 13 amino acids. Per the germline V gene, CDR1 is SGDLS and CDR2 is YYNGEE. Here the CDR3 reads CASSVGSYNEQFF. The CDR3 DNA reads TGTGCCAGCAGCGTAGGTTCCTACAATGAGCAGTTCTTC.

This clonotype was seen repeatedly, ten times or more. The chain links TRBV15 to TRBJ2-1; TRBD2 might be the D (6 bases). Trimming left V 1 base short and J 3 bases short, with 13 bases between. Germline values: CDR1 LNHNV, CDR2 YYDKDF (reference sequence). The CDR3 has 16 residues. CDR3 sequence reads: CATSRGIGSYYNEQFF. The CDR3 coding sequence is TGTGCCACCAGCAGAGGAATCGGGAGTTACTACAATGAGCAGTTCTTC.

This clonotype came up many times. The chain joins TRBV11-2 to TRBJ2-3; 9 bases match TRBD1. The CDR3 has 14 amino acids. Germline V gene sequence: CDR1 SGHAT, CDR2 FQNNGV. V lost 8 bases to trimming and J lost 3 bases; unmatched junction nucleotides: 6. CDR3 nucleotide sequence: TGTGCCAGCTGCCCGGGACAGGGTACAGATACGCAGTATTTT. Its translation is CASCPGQGTDTQYF.

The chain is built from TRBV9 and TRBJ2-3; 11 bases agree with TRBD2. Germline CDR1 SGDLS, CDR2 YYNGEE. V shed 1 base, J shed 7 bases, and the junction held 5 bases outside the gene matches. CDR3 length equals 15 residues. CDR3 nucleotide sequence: TGTGCCAGCAGCGTATCCGGGACTAGCGGTCATACGCAGTATTTT. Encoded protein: CASSVSGTSGHTQYF.

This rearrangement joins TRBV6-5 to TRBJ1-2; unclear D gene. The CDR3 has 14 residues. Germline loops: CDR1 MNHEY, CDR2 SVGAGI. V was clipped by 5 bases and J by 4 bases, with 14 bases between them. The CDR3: CASSDNPNFYGYTF. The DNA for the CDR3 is TGTGCCAGCAGTGATAACCCAAACTTCTATGGCTACACCTTC.